Described below is a single T cell receptor beta chain sequence and its context. The sample comes from a study of cytomegalovirus exposure and HLA in healthy donors. 60 Vbeta and 13 Jbeta primers were used in PCR. Authors' processing steps: In a later analysis, around 10 million of tens of millions of unique beta chains occurred in at least two donors. Sequenced by immunoSEQ multiplex PCR; TCRdb stores in-frame clones only, minus some. The DNA gave D and trimming, while V, J and clone size come from that table. The sample shows some 120,000 clones, about 80% of them seen only once. The germline CDR1 and CDR2 sequences are SEHNR and FQNEAQ (reference sequence). The CDR3 sequence is 15 residues long. The V end lost 2 bases, the J end lost 3 bases, and 13 bases lay between the germline ends.

Sequencing used PBMCs. The V gene is TRBV7-9, the J gene TRBJ1-2; no clear D. This receptor was identified in a human donor in good health. The CDR3 sequence: CASSLSGSAYYGYTF. CDR3 bases: TGTGCCAGCAGCTTATCGGGTTCGGCTTACTATGGCTACACCTTC.